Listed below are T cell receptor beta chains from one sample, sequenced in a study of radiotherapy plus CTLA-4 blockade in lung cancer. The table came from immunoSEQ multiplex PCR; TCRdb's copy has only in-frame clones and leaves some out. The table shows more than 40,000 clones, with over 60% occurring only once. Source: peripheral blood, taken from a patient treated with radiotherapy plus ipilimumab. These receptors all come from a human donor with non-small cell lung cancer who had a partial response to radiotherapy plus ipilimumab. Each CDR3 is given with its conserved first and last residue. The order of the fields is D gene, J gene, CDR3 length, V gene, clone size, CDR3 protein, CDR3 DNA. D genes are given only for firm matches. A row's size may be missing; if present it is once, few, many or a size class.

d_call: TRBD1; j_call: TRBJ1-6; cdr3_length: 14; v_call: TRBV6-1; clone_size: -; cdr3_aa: CASSLTGDKSPLHF; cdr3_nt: TGTGCCAGCAGTTTAACAGGGGACAAGTCACCCCTCCACTTT
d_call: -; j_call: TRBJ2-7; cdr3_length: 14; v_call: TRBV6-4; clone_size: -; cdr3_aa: CASSYRRGSYEQYF; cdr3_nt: TGTGCCAGCAGTTACAGGAGGGGCTCCTACGAGCAGTACTTC
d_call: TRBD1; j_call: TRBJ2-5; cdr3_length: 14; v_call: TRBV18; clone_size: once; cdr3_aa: CASHSGTDQETQYF; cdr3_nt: TGTGCCAGCCACTCCGGGACAGACCAAGAGACCCAGTACTTC
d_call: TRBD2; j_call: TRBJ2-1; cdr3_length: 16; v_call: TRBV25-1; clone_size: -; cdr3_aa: CASSVKTSGSGDEQFF; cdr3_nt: TGTGCCAGCAGTGTAAAGACTAGCGGGAGTGGTGATGAGCAGTTCTTC
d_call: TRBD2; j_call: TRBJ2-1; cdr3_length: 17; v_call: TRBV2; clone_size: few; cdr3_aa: CASKRLAGAIGGNEQFF; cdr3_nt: TGTGCCAGCAAGCGGCTAGCGGGAGCCATTGGGGGCAATGAGCAGTTCTTC
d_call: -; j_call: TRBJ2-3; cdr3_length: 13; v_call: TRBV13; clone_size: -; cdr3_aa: CASKGYNTDTQYF; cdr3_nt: TGTGCCAGCAAGGGGTATAATACAGATACGCAGTATTTT
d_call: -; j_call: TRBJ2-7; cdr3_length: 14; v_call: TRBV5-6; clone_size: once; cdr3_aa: CASRTRDTSYEQYF; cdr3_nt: TGTGCCAGCAGGACCCGGGACACTTCGTACGAGCAGTACTTC
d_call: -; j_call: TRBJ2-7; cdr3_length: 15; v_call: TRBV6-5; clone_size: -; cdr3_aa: CASSYSNTPTYEQYF; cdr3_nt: TGTGCCAGCAGTTACTCGAACACCCCGACCTACGAGCAGTACTTC
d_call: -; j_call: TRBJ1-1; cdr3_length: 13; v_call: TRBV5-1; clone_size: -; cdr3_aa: CASSLRGAAEAFF; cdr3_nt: TGCGCCAGCAGCTTGCGGGGGGCGGCTGAAGCTTTCTTT
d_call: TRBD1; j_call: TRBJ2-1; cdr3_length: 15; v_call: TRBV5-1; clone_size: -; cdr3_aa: CASSFGDRGDNEQFF; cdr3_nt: TGCGCCAGCAGCTTTGGGGACAGGGGAGACAATGAGCAGTTCTTC
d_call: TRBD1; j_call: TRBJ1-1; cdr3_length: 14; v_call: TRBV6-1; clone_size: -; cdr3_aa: CATLPGGPLTEAFF; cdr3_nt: TGTGCCACCCTTCCAGGGGGGCCACTCACTGAAGCTTTCTTT
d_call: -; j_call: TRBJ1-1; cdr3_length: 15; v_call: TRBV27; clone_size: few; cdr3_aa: CASSLSGVGNTEAFF; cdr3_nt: TGTGCCAGCAGTCTCTCGGGGGTCGGGAACACTGAAGCTTTCTTT
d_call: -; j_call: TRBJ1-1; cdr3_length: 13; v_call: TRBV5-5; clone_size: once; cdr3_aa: CASSLAFYTEAFF; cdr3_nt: TGTGCCAGCAGCTTGGCATTTTACACTGAAGCTTTCTTT
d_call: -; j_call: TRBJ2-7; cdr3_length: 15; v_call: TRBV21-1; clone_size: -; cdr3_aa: CASTYDRVWTYEQYF; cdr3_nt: TGTGCCAGCACCTATGACAGGGTTTGGACCTACGAGCAGTACTTC
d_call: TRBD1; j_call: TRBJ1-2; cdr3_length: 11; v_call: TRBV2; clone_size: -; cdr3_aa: CASSVGGGYTF; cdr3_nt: TGTGCCAGCAGTGTAGGGGGCGGCTACACCTTC
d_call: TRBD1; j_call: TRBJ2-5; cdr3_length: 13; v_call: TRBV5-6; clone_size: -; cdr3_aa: CASSLQGIETQYF; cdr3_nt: TGTGCCAGCAGCCTACAGGGGATAGAGACCCAGTACTTC
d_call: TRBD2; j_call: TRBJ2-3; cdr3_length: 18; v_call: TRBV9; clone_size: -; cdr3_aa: CASSVALGKRGETDTQYF; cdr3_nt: TGTGCCAGCAGCGTAGCCCTGGGCAAGCGGGGGGAAACAGATACGCAGTATTTT
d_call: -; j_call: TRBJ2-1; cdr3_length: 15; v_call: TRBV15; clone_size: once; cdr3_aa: CATSREPGVKNEQFF; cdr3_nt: TGTGCCACCAGCAGAGAACCAGGGGTCAAAAATGAGCAGTTCTTC
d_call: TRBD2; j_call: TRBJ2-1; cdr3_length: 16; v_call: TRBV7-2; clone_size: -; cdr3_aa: CASSLAVAGGYNEQFF; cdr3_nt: TGTGCCAGCAGCTTAGCGGTAGCGGGGGGCTACAATGAGCAGTTCTTC
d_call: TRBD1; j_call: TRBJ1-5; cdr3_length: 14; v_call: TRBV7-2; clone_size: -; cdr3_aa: CASSYQTGGQPQHF; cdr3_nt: TGTGCCAGCAGCTACCAGACAGGGGGCCAGCCCCAGCATTTT
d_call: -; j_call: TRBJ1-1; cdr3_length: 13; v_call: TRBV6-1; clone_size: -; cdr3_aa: CASRYQDLSEAFF; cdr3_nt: TGTGCCAGCAGGTACCAAGACTTATCTGAAGCTTTCTTT
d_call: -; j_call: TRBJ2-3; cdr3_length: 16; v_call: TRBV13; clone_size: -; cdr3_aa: CASSLGQDLFTDTQYF; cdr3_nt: TGTGCCAGCAGCTTAGGCCAGGATCTGTTCACAGATACGCAGTATTTT
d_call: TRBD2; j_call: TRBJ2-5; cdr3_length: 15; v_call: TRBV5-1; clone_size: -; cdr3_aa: CASSPPSGGLETQYF; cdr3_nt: TGCGCCAGCAGCCCTCCTTCGGGGGGATTGGAGACCCAGTACTTC
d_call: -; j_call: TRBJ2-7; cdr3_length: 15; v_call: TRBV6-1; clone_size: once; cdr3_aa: CASSSAGTGLYEQYF; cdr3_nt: TGTGCCAGCAGTTCAGCCGGGACTGGGCTCTACGAGCAGTACTTC
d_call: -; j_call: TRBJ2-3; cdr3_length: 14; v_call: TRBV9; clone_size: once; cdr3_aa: CASRGGSGTDTQYF; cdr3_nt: TGTGCCAGCAGGGGAGGTAGCGGCACAGATACGCAGTATTTT
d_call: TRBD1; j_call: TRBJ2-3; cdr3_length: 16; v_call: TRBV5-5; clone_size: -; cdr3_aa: CASSLASTGVLDTQYF; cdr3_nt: TGTGCCAGCAGCTTGGCCAGTACAGGGGTATTAGATACGCAGTATTTT
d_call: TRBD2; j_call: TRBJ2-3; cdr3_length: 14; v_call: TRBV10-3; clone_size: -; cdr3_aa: CAISPGGGADTQYF; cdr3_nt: TGTGCCATCAGTCCGGGAGGTGGGGCAGATACGCAGTATTTT
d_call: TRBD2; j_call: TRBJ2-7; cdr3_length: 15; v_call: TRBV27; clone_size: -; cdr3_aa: CASRGTSGGSYEQYF; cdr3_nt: TGTGCCAGCAGGGGAACTAGCGGCGGCTCCTACGAGCAGTACTTC
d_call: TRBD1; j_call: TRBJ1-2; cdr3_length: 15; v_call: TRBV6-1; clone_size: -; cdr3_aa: CASVPYTGGSYGYTF; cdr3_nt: TGTGCCAGCGTCCCTTATACAGGGGGCTCCTATGGCTACACCTTC
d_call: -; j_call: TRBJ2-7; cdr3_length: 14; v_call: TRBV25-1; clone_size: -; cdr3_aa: CASSSSPRGYEQYF; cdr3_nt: TGTGCCAGCAGTAGTTCCCCCCGGGGATACGAGCAGTACTTC
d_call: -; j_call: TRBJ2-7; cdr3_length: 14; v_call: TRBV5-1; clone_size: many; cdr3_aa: CASSPTGTSYEQYF; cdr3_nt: TGCGCCAGCAGCCCTACAGGGACCTCCTACGAGCAGTACTTC
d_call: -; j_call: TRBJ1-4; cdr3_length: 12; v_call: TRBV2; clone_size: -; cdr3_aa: CASKRQSEKLFF; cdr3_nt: TGTGCCAGCAAGAGACAGAGTGAAAAACTGTTTTTT
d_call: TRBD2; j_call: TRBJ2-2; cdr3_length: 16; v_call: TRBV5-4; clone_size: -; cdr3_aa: CASSLQLAVGTGELFF; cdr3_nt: TGTGCCAGCAGCTTGCAACTAGCGGTTGGGACCGGGGAGCTGTTTTTT
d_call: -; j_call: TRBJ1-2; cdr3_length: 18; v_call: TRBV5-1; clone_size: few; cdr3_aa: CASSHSPRQGWINYGYTF; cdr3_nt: TGCGCCAGCAGTCACTCCCCCCGGCAGGGGTGGATTAACTATGGCTACACCTTC
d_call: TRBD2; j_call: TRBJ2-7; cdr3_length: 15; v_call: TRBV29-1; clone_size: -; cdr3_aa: CSVAVLAGGPGEQYF; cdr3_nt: TGCAGCGTTGCGGTACTAGCGGGGGGTCCGGGAGAGCAGTACTTC
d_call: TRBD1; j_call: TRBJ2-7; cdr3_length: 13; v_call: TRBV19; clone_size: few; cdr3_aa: CASRGQGSYEQYF; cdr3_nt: TGTGCCAGTAGGGGACAGGGTTCCTACGAGCAGTACTTC
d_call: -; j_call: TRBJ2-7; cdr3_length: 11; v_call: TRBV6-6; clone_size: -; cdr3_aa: CASSPSYEQYF; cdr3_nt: TGTGCCAGCAGTCCCTCTTACGAGCAGTACTTC
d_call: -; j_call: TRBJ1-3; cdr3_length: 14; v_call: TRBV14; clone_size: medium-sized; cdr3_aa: CASSPGQLRNTIYF; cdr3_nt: TGTGCCAGCAGCCCCGGACAACTCCGGAACACCATATATTTT
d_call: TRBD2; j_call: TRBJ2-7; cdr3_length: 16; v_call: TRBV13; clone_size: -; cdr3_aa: CASSSLGSGRVHEQYF; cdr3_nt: TGTGCCAGCAGCTCTCTGGGTAGCGGGAGGGTTCACGAGCAGTACTTC
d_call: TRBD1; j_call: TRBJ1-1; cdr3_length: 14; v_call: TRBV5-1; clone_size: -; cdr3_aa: CASRQGAGSTEAFF; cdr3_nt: TGCGCCAGCAGACAGGGGGCTGGAAGCACTGAAGCTTTCTTT
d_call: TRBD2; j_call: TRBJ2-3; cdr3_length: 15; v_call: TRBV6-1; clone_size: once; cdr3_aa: CASGTSGRATDTQYF; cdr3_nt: TGTGCCAGCGGGACTAGCGGGAGGGCAACAGATACGCAGTATTTT